This T cell receptor beta chain is from a study of spatial heterogeneity in lung cancer (dated by TCRdb to about 2019). Context from the whole study: Beta-chain transcripts were consistently detected in greater numbers than alpha-chain transcripts, which likely reflected higher beta-chain transcript abundance. In tumor regions, TCR transcript counts showed a strong correlation with a T cell transcriptional module score derived from matched bulk RNA-seq. In the raw uncorrected reads, each unique combination of TCR and UMI appeared on average more than ten times. In non-small cell lung cancer, the study made a quantitative comparison of TCR alpha and beta repertoires among multiple tumor regions, matched nontumor lung and blood. The study linked features of the TCR repertoire to counts of nonsynonymous mutations, which were determined by whole-exome sequencing of tumor tissue. At surgery, both alpha and beta chains were TCR-sequenced in roughly 200 tumor regions, approximately 64 matched nontumor lung samples and around 50 PBMC samples.

For this clonotype: Its antigen has not been determined. Base qualities were left out, and no much larger clone turns up one base away. This beta chain is a stray read from a library made for alpha chains; its abundance is not meaningful.

Per the publication, the time point label means: sample taken at primary tumor resection. Donors were 72 patients with early-stage, untreated non-small cell lung cancer from the lung TRACERx cohort. Without any cell sorting, TCR sequencing was performed on whole RNA extracted either from tumor and nontumor lung tissue or from cryopreserved PBMC samples. Only patients for whom sufficient RNA was available from at least two tumor regions were selected for TCR sequencing. Before selection, tumor and adjacent nontumor lung specimens were reviewed by a lung pathologist. The full study reports these points: The tumor nonsynonymous mutation count correlated with the number of expanded intratumoral alpha and beta TCRs. Counts of ubiquitous and regional expanded TCRs correlated with counts of ubiquitous and regional nonsynonymous mutations, respectively. TCR-seq was estimated to cover only roughly 7% of tumor T cells for alpha chains and 12% to 15% for beta chains. Confirming at a functional level the hypothesis that regional TCRs recognize regional mutations was considered to require additional single-cell paired TCR alpha and beta sequencing.

Library construction relied on 5' RACE. The run used a NextSeq 500. The TCR library protocol attached a unique molecular identifier to each TCR cDNA molecule to allow correction of PCR and sequencing errors. On the study's bioinformatics: TCR identification, UMI-based error correction and CDR3 extraction were all carried out with Decombinator tools. TCRs above a frequency of 2 per 1,000, corresponding to the top 1% of the tumor frequency distribution, were defined as expanded. Expanded tumor TCRs statistically deemed absent (corrected P<0.05) from at least one tumor region were classed as regional, and all other expanded tumor TCRs were classed as ubiquitous. Rényi diversity was computed with the R vegan package after subsampling each repertoire 100 times to 5,000 TCRs. CDR3 similarity networks were constructed using string-kernel similarity of amino acid triplets, with links drawn between CDR3s whose pairwise similarity was above 0.82. TCRdb took the public reads, trimmed them with fastp at Q25, ran MiXCR for clone calling and kept in-frame beta chains. Rows are combined by CDR3 protein, so each entry shows the most common genes and DNA. The V and J calls reflect TCRdb's pipeline rather than the authors' work. The sample data list about 6,900 distinct CDR3 sequences, and about 12% of these were observed just once. The ten largest clonotypes hold roughly 22% of the sample.

The CDR3, from cysteine to phenylalanine, totals 12 residues. Only CDR3 DNA remains: 36 bases, in frame from the first base. The germline V end is reduced by 6 bases and the J end by 8 bases; junction bases left unmatched: 4. Taken from the germline V gene, the CDR1 and CDR2 loops are MDHEN and SYDVKM. Specimen: lung tumor tissue, collected at surgery. This chain is built from TRBV28 and TRBJ2-1, and TRBD2 matches 7 of the central bases. The sequence was obtained from a male donor with early-stage non-small cell lung cancer. The CDR3 region: CASRLALDEQFF. The DNA sequence is given as TGTGCCAGCAGACTAGCGTTAGATGAGCAGTTCTTC.